This record looks at one T cell receptor (beta chain) sequence and its context. The data stem from a study of blood T cell repertoires in COVID-19. Across the whole study: The United States, Italy and Spain were the sources of the acute and convalescent COVID-19 samples. From T cells, B-cell-depleted T cells, or PBMCs came the material, which was cDNA or gDNA.

CDR1 SGDLS and CDR2 YYNGEE come from the germline V gene. The junction had 5 bases not matched to a gene; V was cut back by 0 bases and J by 3 bases. CDR3 size: 17 residues. Authors' methods: Reference gene primers were amplified, and this amplification served to estimate nucleated cell counts. Profiling relied on immunoSEQ multiplex PCR, and the TCRdb table lists in-frame clones only, not all of them. V and J calls and clone size are copied from that table; D and trimming were computed from the DNA. The sample consists of tens of thousands of clones, approximately 87% of them appearing once. The sample was peripheral blood. V and J are TRBV9 and TRBJ2-5, with 13 bases that match TRBD2. This receptor was taken from a woman aged 55 to 70 with acute or convalescent COVID-19. CDR3 coding DNA: TGTGCCAGCAGCGTAGGCGGACTAGCGGGAGTGAAAGAGACCCAGTACTTC. This codes for CASSVGGLAGVKETQYF. Full variable domain (remainder filled in from reference TRBV9 and TRBJ2-5): DSGVTQTPKHLITATGQRVTLRCSPRSGDLSVYWYQQSLDQGLQFLIQYYNGEERAKGNILERFSAQQFPDLHSELNLSSLELGDSALYFCASSVGGLAGVKETQYFGPGTRLLVL.